One TCR beta chain is described in this entry. From the 5' RACE reads, TCRdb called clonotypes with MiXCR, one entry per CDR3 protein. The sample carries hundreds of thousands of distinct CDR3 sequences, approximately 7.6% recorded once. The source of the sample is a study of T-cell memory formation after mild COVID-19. CDR3 size: 15 residues. CDR1 is ENHRY, CDR2 SYGVKD, per germline. J lost 1 base, V lost 7 bases, and 6 bases had no gene match. This TCR came from a man in his late teens or twenties who had mild COVID-19 (a few samples of this study predate the infection). Cell type and time point are not known. The chain couples TRBV10-3 to TRBJ2-2, with TRBD1 matching 7 bases. Sequencing was performed on PBMCs or a T cell subset sorted from them (not recorded which). In nucleotides, the CDR3 is TGTGCCATCACCCCCGGGACAGTGAACACCGGGGAGCTGTTTTTT. This gives the protein CAITPGTVNTGELFF.